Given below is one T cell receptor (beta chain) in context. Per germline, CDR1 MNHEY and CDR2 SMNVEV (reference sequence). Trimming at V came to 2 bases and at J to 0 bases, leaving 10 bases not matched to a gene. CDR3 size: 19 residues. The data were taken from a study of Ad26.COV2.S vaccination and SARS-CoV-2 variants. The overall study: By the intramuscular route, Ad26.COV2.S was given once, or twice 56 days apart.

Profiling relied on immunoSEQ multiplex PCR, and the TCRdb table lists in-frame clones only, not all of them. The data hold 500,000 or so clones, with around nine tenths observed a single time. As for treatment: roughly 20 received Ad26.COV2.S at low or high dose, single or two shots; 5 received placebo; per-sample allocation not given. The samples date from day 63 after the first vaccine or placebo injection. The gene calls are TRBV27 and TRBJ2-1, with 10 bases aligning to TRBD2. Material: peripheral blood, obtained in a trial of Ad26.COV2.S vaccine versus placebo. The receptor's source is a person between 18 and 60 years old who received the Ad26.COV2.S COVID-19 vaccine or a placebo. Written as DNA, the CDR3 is TGTGCCAGCAGTTTAGGGACTAGCGTCCCGAGCAGCTCCTACAATGAGCAGTTCTTC. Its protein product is CASSLGTSVPSSSYNEQFF.